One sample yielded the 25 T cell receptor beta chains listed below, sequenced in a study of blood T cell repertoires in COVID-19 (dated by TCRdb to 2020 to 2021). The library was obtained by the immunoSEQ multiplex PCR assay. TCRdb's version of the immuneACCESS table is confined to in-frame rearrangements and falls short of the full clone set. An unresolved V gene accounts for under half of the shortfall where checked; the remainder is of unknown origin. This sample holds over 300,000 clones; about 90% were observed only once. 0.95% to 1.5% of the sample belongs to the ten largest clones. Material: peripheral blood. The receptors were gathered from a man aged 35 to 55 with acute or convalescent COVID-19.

The CDR3 loop reads CASSVAPFMREPLGTDTQYF. Written as DNA, the CDR3 is TGTGCCAGCAGCGTAGCCCCATTTATGCGGGAGCCCCTTGGCACAGATACGCAGTATTTT. This sequence joins TRBV9 and TRBJ2-3, with 7 bases matching TRBD2. Germline V gene data show CDR1 as SGDLS and CDR2 as YYNGEE. This CDR3 contains 20 residues. The V gene end was trimmed by 0 bases and the J gene end by 1 base; junction bases not matched to a gene: 17.

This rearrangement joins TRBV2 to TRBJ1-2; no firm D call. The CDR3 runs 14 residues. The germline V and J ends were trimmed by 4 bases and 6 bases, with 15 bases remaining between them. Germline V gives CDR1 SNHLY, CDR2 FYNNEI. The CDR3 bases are TGTGCCAGCAGTGGTAACAGAAATGTGGATGGCTACACCTTC. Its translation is CASSGNRNVDGYTF.

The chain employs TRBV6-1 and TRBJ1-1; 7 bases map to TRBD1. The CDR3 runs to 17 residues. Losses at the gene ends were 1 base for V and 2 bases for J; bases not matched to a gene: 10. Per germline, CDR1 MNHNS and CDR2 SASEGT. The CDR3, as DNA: TGTGCCAGCAGTGAAGGGGGTTACAGGGGACGAAACACTGAAGCTTTCTTT. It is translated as CASSEGGYRGRNTEAFF.

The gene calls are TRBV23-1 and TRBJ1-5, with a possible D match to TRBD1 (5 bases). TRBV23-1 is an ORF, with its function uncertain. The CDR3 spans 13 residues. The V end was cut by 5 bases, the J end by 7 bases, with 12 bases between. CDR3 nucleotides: TGCGCCAGCAGTAGTTGGGGCTGGCAGCCCCAGCATTTT. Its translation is CASSSWGWQPQHF.

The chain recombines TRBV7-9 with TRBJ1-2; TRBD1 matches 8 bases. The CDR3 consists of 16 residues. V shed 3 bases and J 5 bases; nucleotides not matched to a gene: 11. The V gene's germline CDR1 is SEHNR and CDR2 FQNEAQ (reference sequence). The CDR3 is CASSFGAGGLDYGYTF. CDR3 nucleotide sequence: TGTGCCAGCAGCTTTGGGGCAGGGGGCTTAGATTATGGCTACACCTTC. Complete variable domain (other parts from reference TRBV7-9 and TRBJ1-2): DTGVSQNPRHKITKRGQNVTFRCDPISEHNRLYWYRQTLGQGPEFLTYFQNEAQLEKSRLLSDRFSAERPKGSFSTLEIQRTEQGDSAMYLCASSFGAGGLDYGYTFGSGTRLTVV.

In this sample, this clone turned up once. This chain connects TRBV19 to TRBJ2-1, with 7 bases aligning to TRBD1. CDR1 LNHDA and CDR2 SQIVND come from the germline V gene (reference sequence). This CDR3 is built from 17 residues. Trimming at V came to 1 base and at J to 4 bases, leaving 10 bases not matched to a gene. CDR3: CASSIGPRQGTYNEQFF. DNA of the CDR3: TGTGCCAGTAGTATAGGACCCCGACAGGGTACTTACAATGAGCAGTTCTTC.

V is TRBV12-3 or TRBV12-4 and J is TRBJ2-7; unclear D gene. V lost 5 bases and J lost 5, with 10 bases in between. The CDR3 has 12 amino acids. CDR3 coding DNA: TGTGCCAGCAGTCGAGCCCGTGACGAGCAGTACTTC. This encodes CASSRARDEQYF.

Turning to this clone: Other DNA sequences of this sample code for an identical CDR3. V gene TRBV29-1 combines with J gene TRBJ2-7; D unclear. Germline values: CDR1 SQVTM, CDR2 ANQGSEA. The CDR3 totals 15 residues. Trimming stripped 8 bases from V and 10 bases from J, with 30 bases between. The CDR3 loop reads CSPEFWSPAAVEQYF. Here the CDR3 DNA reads TGCAGCCCGGAATTTTGGAGCCCCGCCGCTGTGGAACAGTACTTC.

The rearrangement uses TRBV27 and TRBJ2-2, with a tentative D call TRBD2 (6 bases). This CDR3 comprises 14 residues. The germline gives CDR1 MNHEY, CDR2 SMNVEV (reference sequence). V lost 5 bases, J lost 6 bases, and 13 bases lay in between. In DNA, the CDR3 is TGTGCCAGCAGTCGGGGGTACGGCGCCGGGGAGCTGTTTTTT. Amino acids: CASSRGYGAGELFF.

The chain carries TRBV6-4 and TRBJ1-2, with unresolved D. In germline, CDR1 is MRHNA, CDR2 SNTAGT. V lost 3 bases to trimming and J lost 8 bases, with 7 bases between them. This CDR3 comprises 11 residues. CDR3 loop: CASSEGNGYTF. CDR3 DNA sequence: TGTGCCAGCAGTGAGGGCAACGGCTACACCTTC.

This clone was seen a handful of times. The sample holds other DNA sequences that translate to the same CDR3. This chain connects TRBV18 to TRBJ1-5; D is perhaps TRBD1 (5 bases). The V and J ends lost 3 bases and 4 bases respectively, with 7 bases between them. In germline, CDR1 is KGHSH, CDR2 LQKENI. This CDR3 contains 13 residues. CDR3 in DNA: TGTGCCAGCTCACCCGGGGGGAATCAGCCCCAGCATTTT. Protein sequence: CASSPGGNQPQHF.

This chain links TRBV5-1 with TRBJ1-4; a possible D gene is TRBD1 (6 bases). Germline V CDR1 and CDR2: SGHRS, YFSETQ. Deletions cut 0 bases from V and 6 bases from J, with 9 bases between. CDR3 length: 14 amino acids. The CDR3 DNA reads TGCGCCAGCAGCTTGGAAGGACAGTATGAAAAACTGTTTTTT. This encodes CASSLEGQYEKLFF.

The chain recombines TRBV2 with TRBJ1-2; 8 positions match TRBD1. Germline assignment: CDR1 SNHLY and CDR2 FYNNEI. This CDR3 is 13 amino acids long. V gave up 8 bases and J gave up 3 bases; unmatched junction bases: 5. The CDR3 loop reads CASLQGVHYGYTF. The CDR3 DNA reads TGTGCCAGCTTACAGGGGGTTCACTATGGCTACACCTTC.

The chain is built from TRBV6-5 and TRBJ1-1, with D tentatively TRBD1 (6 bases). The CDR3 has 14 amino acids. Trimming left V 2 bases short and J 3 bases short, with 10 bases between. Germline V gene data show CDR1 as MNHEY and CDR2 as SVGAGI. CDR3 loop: CASSYQGLDTEAFF. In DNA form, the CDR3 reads TGTGCCAGCAGTTACCAGGGGTTGGACACTGAAGCTTTCTTT.

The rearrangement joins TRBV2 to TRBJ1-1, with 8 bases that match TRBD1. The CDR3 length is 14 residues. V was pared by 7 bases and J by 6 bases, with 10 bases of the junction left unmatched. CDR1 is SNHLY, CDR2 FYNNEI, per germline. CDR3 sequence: CASNFAGGSAEAFF. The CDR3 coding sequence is TGTGCCAGCAACTTTGCAGGGGGCAGCGCTGAAGCTTTCTTT.

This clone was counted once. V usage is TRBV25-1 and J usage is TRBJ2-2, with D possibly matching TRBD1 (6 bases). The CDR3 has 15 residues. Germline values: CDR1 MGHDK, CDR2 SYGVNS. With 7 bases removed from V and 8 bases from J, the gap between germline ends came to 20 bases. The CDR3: CASTPRAGAGGELFF. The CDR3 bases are TGTGCCAGCACCCCCCGGGCAGGGGCTGGAGGGGAGCTGTTTTTT.

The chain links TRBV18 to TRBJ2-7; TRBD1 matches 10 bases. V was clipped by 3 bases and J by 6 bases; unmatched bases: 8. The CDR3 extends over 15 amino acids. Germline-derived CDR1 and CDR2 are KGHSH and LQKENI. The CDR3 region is CASSPSTGGLSEQYF. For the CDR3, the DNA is TGTGCCAGCTCACCGTCGACAGGGGGCCTAAGCGAGCAGTACTTC. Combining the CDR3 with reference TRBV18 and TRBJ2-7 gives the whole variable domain NAGVMQNPRHLVRRRGQEARLRCSPMKGHSHVYWYRQLPEEGLKFMVYLQKENIIDESGMPKERFSAEFPKEGPSILRIQQVVRGDSAAYFCASSPSTGGLSEQYFGPGTRLTVT.

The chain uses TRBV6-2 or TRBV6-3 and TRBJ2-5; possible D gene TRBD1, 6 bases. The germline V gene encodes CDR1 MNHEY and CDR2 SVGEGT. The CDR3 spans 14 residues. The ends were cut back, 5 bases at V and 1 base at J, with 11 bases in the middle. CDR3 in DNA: TGTGCCAGCAGTACCGGACAGAGCCAAGAGACCCAGTACTTC. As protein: CASSTGQSQETQYF.

Here the CDR3 DNA reads TGTGCCAGCAGCCCCCTGGGGACAGTGAACACTGAAGCTTTCTTT. Translated: CASSPLGTVNTEAFF. V is TRBV5-4 and J is TRBJ1-1; the match to TRBD1 covers 7 bases. The CDR3 spans 15 residues. Germline V lookup: CDR1 SGHNT, CDR2 YYREEE (reference sequence). Unmatched junction bases numbered 6, after V lost 4 bases and J lost 0 bases. The whole variable domain, filled in from reference TRBV5-4 and TRBJ1-1, reads ETGVTQSPTHLIKTRGQQVTLRCSSQSGHNTVSWYQQALGQGPQFIFQYYREEENGRGNFPPRFSGLQFPNYSSELNVNALELDDSALYLCASSPLGTVNTEAFFGQGTRLTVV.

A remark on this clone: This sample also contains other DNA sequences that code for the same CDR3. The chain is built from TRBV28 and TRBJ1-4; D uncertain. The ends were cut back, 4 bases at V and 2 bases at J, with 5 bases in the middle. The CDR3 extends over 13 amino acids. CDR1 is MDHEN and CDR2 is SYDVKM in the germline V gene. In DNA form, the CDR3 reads TGTGCCAGCAGTTCAGGTACTAATGAAAAACTGTTTTTT. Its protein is CASSSGTNEKLFF.

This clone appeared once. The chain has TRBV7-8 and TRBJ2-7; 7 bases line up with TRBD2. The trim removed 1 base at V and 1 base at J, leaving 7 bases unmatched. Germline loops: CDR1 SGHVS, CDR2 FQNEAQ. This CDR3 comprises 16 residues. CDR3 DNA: TGTGCCAGCAGCTTAGGTCCGGGACTATCTTCCTACGAGCAGTACTTC. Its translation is CASSLGPGLSSYEQYF.

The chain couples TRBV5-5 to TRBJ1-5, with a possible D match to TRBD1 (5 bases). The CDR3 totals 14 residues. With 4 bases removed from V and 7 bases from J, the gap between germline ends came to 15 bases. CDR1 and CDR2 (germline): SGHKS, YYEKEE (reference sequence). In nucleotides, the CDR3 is TGTGCCAGCAGCCTTCAGGGAATGGGGCAGCCCCAGCATTTT. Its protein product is CASSLQGMGQPQHF.

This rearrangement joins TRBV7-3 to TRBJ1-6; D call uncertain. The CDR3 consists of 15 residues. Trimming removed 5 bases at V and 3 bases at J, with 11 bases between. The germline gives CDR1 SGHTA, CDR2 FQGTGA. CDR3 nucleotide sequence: TGTGCCAGCAGCCGGACCGGGAACTATAATTCACCCCTCCACTTT. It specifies CASSRTGNYNSPLHF.

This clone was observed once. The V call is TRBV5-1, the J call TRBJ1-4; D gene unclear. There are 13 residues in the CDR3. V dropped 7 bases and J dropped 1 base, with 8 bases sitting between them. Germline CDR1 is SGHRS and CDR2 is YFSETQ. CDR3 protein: CASAPRTNEKLFF. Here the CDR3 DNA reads TGCGCCAGCGCGCCAAGAACTAATGAAAAACTGTTTTTT.

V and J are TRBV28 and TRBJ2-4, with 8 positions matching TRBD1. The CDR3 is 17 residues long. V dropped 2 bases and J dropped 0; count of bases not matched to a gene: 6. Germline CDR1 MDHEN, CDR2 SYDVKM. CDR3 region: CASSLIGQGQAKNIQYF. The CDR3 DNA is TGTGCCAGCAGTTTAATCGGACAGGGTCAAGCCAAAAACATTCAGTACTTC.